A single sample is the source of the 31 T cell receptor beta chains below, sequenced in a study of beta chain features in type 1 diabetes. Every bit of the isolated RNA underwent reverse transcription, so sequencing read expressed TCRB transcripts. Measured with immunoSEQ multiplex PCR; TCRdb has only the in-frame clones, and not every one. The sample lists around 430,000 clones; 30% were seen once. The sample was naive CD4+ T cells from blood. Receptors originate from a man aged 18-30 years in good health.

V usage is TRBV30 and J usage is TRBJ1-2; D is ambiguous. This CDR3 has 14 residues. The V end lost 0 bases, the J end lost 4 bases, and 12 bases lay between the germline ends. The V gene's germline CDR1 is GTSNPN and CDR2 SVGIG (reference sequence). CDR3 sequence: CAWSVPGPSYGYTF. In DNA form, the CDR3 reads TGTGCCTGGAGTGTACCCGGGCCCAGCTATGGCTACACCTTC.

The genes are TRBV4-1 and TRBJ2-5; 12 positions match TRBD2. V shed 3 bases and J 4 bases; nucleotides not matched to a gene: 3. Germline V CDR1 and CDR2: MGHRA, YSYEKL. The length of the CDR3 is 15 residues. Written as DNA, the CDR3 is TGCGCCAGCAGCCAGGTGGGACTAGCGGGAGAGACCCAGTACTTC. Translating gives CASSQVGLAGETQYF.

This clone was counted only a few times. The gene calls are TRBV28 and TRBJ1-1; possibly TRBD1 for D (5 bases). The CDR3 is 14 residues long. Deletions cut 2 bases from V and 5 bases from J, with 12 bases between. CDR1 MDHEN and CDR2 SYDVKM come from the germline V gene. In nucleotides, the CDR3 is TGTGCCAGCAGTTTAACGGGGACGTATACTGAAGCTTTCTTT. This sequence encodes CASSLTGTYTEAFF.

V is TRBV4-3 and J is TRBJ2-3; 9 nucleotides match TRBD2. V lost 4 bases and J lost 3; bases outside the gene matches: 5. CDR1 and CDR2 from the germline V gene are LGHNA and YSLEER. The CDR3 is 15 residues long. CDR3 loop: CASSRVAGATDTQYF. Written as DNA, the CDR3 is TGCGCCAGCAGCCGGGTAGCGGGAGCAACAGATACGCAGTATTTT.

The chain is built from TRBV9 and TRBJ2-2, with 8 positions matching TRBD2. Germline trimming cut 4 bases from V and 5 bases from J; bases unmatched to any gene: 7. The length of the CDR3 is 15 residues. The germline V gene encodes CDR1 SGDLS and CDR2 YYNGEE. The CDR3 bases are TGTGCCAGCAGCTCTCAGCGGGAGTGGACCGGGGAGCTGTTTTTT. Amino acid sequence: CASSSQREWTGELFF.

CDR3 sequence: CASSPRAPAGNIQYF. Here the CDR3 DNA reads TGTGCCAGCAGCCCTAGGGCTCCGGCGGGAAACATTCAGTACTTC. The chain links TRBV7-2 to TRBJ2-4; possible D gene TRBD2, 5 bases. V gave up 5 bases and J gave up 6 bases, with 17 bases separating them. The CDR3 length is 15 residues. The germline V gene has CDR1 SGHTA and CDR2 FQGNSA.

The chain recombines TRBV28 with TRBJ2-7; D is undetermined. Germline CDR1 and CDR2: MDHEN and SYDVKM. This CDR3 spans 13 amino acids. Trimming removed 5 bases at V and 0 bases at J, with 8 bases between. The CDR3 DNA reads TGTGCCAGCAGTGTCCCTGCCTCCTACGAGCAGTACTTC. Translated, it gives CASSVPASYEQYF.

This clone appeared a few times. The chain is built from TRBV13 and TRBJ2-4; D perhaps matches TRBD2 (6 bases). V shed 5 bases and J shed 0 bases, with 17 bases lying between them. This CDR3 region has 17 residues. Per germline, CDR1 PRHDT and CDR2 FYEKMQ (reference sequence). The CDR3 reads CASSQLGTSIAKNIQYF. The CDR3 DNA sequence: TGTGCCAGCAGCCAATTAGGGACTTCAATAGCCAAAAACATTCAGTACTTC.

The gene calls are TRBV30 and TRBJ2-3, with TRBD2 matching 7 bases. The germline gives CDR1 GTSNPN, CDR2 SVGIG (reference sequence). The junction had 8 bases not matched to a gene; V was cut back by 3 bases and J by 2 bases. The CDR3 runs to 15 residues. The chain's CDR3 is CAWSPRGGVTDTQYF. The CDR3 coding sequence is TGTGCCTGGAGCCCACGTGGGGGGGTCACAGATACGCAGTATTTT.

The chain recombines TRBV4-3 with TRBJ2-3, with no clear D. Trimming removed 0 bases from V and 2 bases from J, with 6 bases in between. The CDR3 totals 14 residues. Per the germline V gene, CDR1 is LGHNA and CDR2 is YSLEER. CDR3 sequence: CASSQDGYTDTQYF. CDR3 coding DNA: TGCGCCAGCAGCCAAGATGGGTACACAGATACGCAGTATTTT.

The sample holds a few counts of this clone. The rearrangement links TRBV29-1 to TRBJ2-2; a weak D match, TRBD1 (6 bases). From germline, CDR1 is SQVTM and CDR2 ANQGSEA. V was shortened by 2 bases and J by 0 bases, with 13 bases between the two germline ends. There are 16 residues in the CDR3. CDR3 nucleotide sequence: TGCAGCGTTGAAACGGGTCAGGGGACGAACACCGGGGAGCTGTTTTTT. Amino acid sequence: CSVETGQGTNTGELFF.

The gene calls are TRBV4-1 and TRBJ1-4, with D possibly being TRBD1 (6 bases). V lost 3 bases to trimming and J lost 9 bases, with 20 bases between them. The CDR3 runs 16 residues. Germline V CDR1 and CDR2: MGHRA, YSYEKL. In nucleotides, the CDR3 is TGCGCCAGCAGCCACCCCACGGGGGACACTTGGAAAAAACTGTTTTTT. Encoded protein: CASSHPTGDTWKKLFF.

There are a few counts of this clone. The identical CDR3 is also encoded by other nucleotide sequences in the sample. The rearrangement uses TRBV30 and TRBJ1-1; 8 bases match TRBD1. The CDR3 has 12 amino acids. V lost 3 bases to trimming and J lost 4 bases; unmatched junction nucleotides: 1. CDR1 is GTSNPN and CDR2 is SVGIG in the germline V gene (reference sequence). The CDR3 DNA is TGTGCCTGGAGCACAGGGGGCACTGAAGCTTTCTTT. Protein sequence: CAWSTGGTEAFF.

This chain links TRBV30 with TRBJ1-1, with TRBD1 matching 11 bases. The CDR3 is made up of 16 amino acids. V lost 3 bases to trimming and J lost 5 bases; unmatched junction nucleotides: 11. The germline CDR1 and CDR2 sequences are GTSNPN and SVGIG (reference sequence). The CDR3 region is CAWREWDRGWETEAFF. The CDR3 DNA follows: TGTGCCTGGAGAGAATGGGACAGGGGGTGGGAGACTGAAGCTTTCTTT. The variable domain in full, completed from reference TRBV30 and TRBJ1-1, reads SQTIHQWPATLVQPVGSPLSLECTVEGTSNPNLYWYRQAAGRGLQLLFYSVGIGQISSEVPQNLSASRPQDRQFILSSKKLLLSDSGFYLCAWREWDRGWETEAFFGQGTRLTVV.

Only a few counts were recorded for this clone. The chain employs TRBV30 and TRBJ2-5; D call uncertain. Trimming took 3 bases from V and 0 from J, leaving 8 bases between them. Germline-derived CDR1 and CDR2 are GTSNPN and SVGIG (reference sequence). This CDR3 has 13 amino acids. The chain's CDR3 is CAWRGRYQETQYF. Here the CDR3 DNA reads TGTGCCTGGAGGGGCAGGTACCAAGAGACCCAGTACTTC. Based on the CDR3 plus reference TRBV30 and TRBJ2-5, the full variable domain is SQTIHQWPATLVQPVGSPLSLECTVEGTSNPNLYWYRQAAGRGLQLLFYSVGIGQISSEVPQNLSASRPQDRQFILSSKKLLLSDSGFYLCAWRGRYQETQYFGPGTRLLVL.

V and J are TRBV29-1 and TRBJ1-2; TRBD1 matches at 11 bases. Germline V CDR1 and CDR2: SQVTM, ANQGSEA. This CDR3 contains 15 residues. The V gene end was trimmed by 1 base and the J gene end by 4 bases; junction bases not matched to a gene: 5. The CDR3 bases are TGCAGCGTTGAAGCCCGGGACAGGGGGACCTATGGCTACACCTTC. Its translation: CSVEARDRGTYGYTF.

The chain carries TRBV4-3 and TRBJ2-7, with D possibly TRBD2 on 6 matching bases. This CDR3 region has 16 residues. Germline V CDR1 and CDR2: LGHNA, YSLEER. Trimming pared 0 bases from V and 4 bases from J, leaving 16 bases between. CDR3 loop: CASSQERTGGGYEQYF. The CDR3 bases are TGCGCCAGCAGCCAAGAACGGACTGGTGGAGGGTACGAGCAGTACTTC.

The chain combines TRBV7-2 with TRBJ2-1; 10 positions match TRBD2. Germline V CDR1 and CDR2: SGHTA, FQGNSA. This CDR3 contains 19 residues. The V segment lost 0 bases and the J segment 1 base; nucleotides outside the gene matches: 9. The CDR3 DNA sequence: TGTGCCAGCAGCTTAGCGTACAGCGGGAGGGCCAGGTCCTACAATGAGCAGTTCTTC. Encoded protein: CASSLAYSGRARSYNEQFF.

The CDR3 coding sequence is TGTGCCAGCTCAGGCACCACTAGCGGCTACAATGAGCAGTTCTTC. Its protein product is CASSGTTSGYNEQFF. The rearrangement joins TRBV18 to TRBJ2-1; TRBD2 agrees at 8 bases. The CDR3 spans 15 residues. Trimming took 5 bases from V and 3 from J; bases not matched to a gene: 6. The germline V gene encodes CDR1 KGHSH and CDR2 LQKENI.

Comment on this clone: The junction does not match germline at one end; this may be a read error. V gene TRBV28 combines with J gene TRBJ1-1; D perhaps matches TRBD1 (5 bases). This CDR3 has 13 amino acids. Per the germline V gene, CDR1 is MDHEN and CDR2 is SYDVKM. CDR3 sequence reads: CASSPGTYTEALF. CDR3 coding DNA: TGTGCCAGCAGCCCAGGGACGTACACTGAAGCTCTCTTT. Full variable domain (outside the CDR3, taken from reference TRBV28 and TRBJ1-1): DVKVTQSSRYLVKRTGEKVFLECVQDMDHENMFWYRQDPGLGLRLIYFSYDVKMKEKGDIPEGYSVSREKKERFSLILESASTNQTSMYLCASSPGTYTEALFGQGTRLTVV.

The J gene is TRBJ1-3, the V gene TRBV20-1, with D perhaps matching TRBD1 (6 bases). Per germline, CDR1 DFQATT and CDR2 SNEGSKA (reference sequence). V was trimmed by 6 bases and J by 8 bases, leaving 11 bases between them. The CDR3 spans 11 residues. This CDR3 is CSAQGPDTIYF. The DNA for the CDR3 is TGCAGTGCACAGGGTCCAGACACCATATATTTT.

The chain links TRBV30 to TRBJ2-1; TRBD2 aligns across 10 bases. Germline CDR1 GTSNPN, CDR2 SVGIG (reference sequence). There are 16 residues in the CDR3. J gave up 8 bases and V 2 bases, and 12 bases lay outside the gene matches. CDR3 in DNA: TGTGCCTGGAGTTTCCCGACTAGCGGGCGTTTCGATGAGCAGTTCTTC. Translated: CAWSFPTSGRFDEQFF.

The chain recombines TRBV5-1 with TRBJ2-7; the D gene is possibly TRBD1 (6 bases). The CDR3 is made up of 18 amino acids. The germline gives CDR1 SGHRS, CDR2 YFSETQ. The ends were cut back, 0 bases at V and 2 bases at J, with 21 bases in the middle. This CDR3 reads CASSLGPTGSSLTYEQYF. The DNA for the CDR3 is TGCGCCAGCAGCTTGGGGCCGACAGGTTCCTCCCTAACCTACGAGCAGTACTTC.

This clone was recorded a few times. The chain employs TRBV5-1 and TRBJ2-1; TRBD2 might be the D (6 bases). CDR3 size: 14 residues. Germline CDR1 and CDR2: SGHRS and YFSETQ. V shed 4 bases and J shed 8 bases, with 16 bases lying between them. Here the CDR3 reads CASSQRAGIDEQFF. The CDR3 region has the DNA TGCGCCAGCAGCCAGCGAGCGGGTATCGATGAGCAGTTCTTC.

This clone was detected only a few times. This rearrangement joins TRBV21-1 to TRBJ2-3; the DNA was not used to check the table's D call, TRBD1. TRBV21-1 has pseudogene status. CDR3 length equals 14 residues. As DNA, the CDR3 is TGTGCCAGCAGCACCCCAGGGGTTGCAGATACGCAGTATTTT. Amino acids: CASSTPGVADTQYF.

This clone occurred a few times. The CDR3 nucleotides are TGTGCCTGGAGTGGATTTAGGACTAGCGGGAGTAATGAGCAGTTCTTC. It codes for CAWSGFRTSGSNEQFF. The chain links TRBV30 to TRBJ2-1, with 13 bases identical to TRBD2. The germline V gene has CDR1 GTSNPN and CDR2 SVGIG (reference sequence). The J segment lost 7 bases and the V segment lost 1 base, leaving 7 bases of the junction unmatched. The CDR3 extends over 16 amino acids.

This clone has just a few counts. The chain has TRBV30 and TRBJ2-7, with TRBD2 as a possible D gene (6 bases). The germline CDR1 and CDR2 sequences are GTSNPN and SVGIG (reference sequence). The CDR3 consists of 13 residues. The V end lost 3 bases, the J end lost 7 bases, and 16 bases lay between the germline ends. CDR3: CAWSPGGNLEQYF. DNA of the CDR3: TGTGCCTGGAGCCCCGGGGGAAACTTGGAGCAGTACTTC. Full variable domain (remainder filled in from reference TRBV30 and TRBJ2-7): SQTIHQWPATLVQPVGSPLSLECTVEGTSNPNLYWYRQAAGRGLQLLFYSVGIGQISSEVPQNLSASRPQDRQFILSSKKLLLSDSGFYLCAWSPGGNLEQYFGPGTRLTVT.

The V call is TRBV30, the J call TRBJ2-4; weak D call: TRBD2 (5 bases). This CDR3 is 13 amino acids long. Germline CDR1 reads GTSNPN; CDR2 reads SVGIG (reference sequence). V lost 1 base to trimming and J lost 3 bases, with 7 bases between them. The DNA for the CDR3 is TGTGCCTGGAGTGCCGGGGACAAAAACATTCAGTACTTC. Encoded protein: CAWSAGDKNIQYF.

The chain is built from TRBV7-9 and TRBJ2-3; D is unresolved. The CDR3 is 15 residues long. V was pared by 0 bases and J by 3 bases, with 10 bases between. Germline V gives CDR1 SEHNR, CDR2 FQNEAQ (reference sequence). The CDR3 bases are TGTGCCAGCAGCTTAGCGCAGAAGTCTACAGATACGCAGTATTTT. Protein: CASSLAQKSTDTQYF.

This chain uses TRBV7-2 with TRBJ2-1; 9 nucleotides match TRBD2. V lost 3 bases and J lost 5; bases outside the gene matches: 8. This CDR3 has 16 amino acids. Per the germline V gene, CDR1 is SGHTA and CDR2 is FQGNSA. The CDR3 DNA reads TGTGCCAGCAGCTTTCCCTCTAGCGGGGTGAACAATGAGCAGTTCTTC. Translating gives CASSFPSSGVNNEQFF. The complete variable domain, with remaining parts taken from reference TRBV7-2 and TRBJ2-1, reads GAGVSQSPSNKVTEKGKDVELRCDPISGHTALYWYRQSLGQGLEFLIYFQGNSAPDKSGLPSDRFSAERTGGSVSTLTIQRTQQEDSAVYLCASSFPSSGVNNEQFFGPGTRLTVL.

This clone has more than one count but fewer than ten. The chain uses TRBV14 and TRBJ1-1, with 7 positions matching TRBD1. Germline V gives CDR1 SGHDN, CDR2 FVKESK. The ends lost 5 bases at V and 1 base at J; junction bases unmatched: 7. This CDR3 comprises 15 residues. The CDR3 sequence: CASSKGQVTNTEAFF. DNA for the CDR3: TGTGCCAGCAGCAAAGGACAGGTCACGAACACTGAAGCTTTCTTT.